The clone carrying this TCR beta chain was detected only a few times. Its antigen is unknown. This sample is drawn from a study of T cells after yellow fever vaccination. As for the study in general: Where fractions had low cell numbers, libraries were prepared from them with the SMART-Seq v4 Ultra Low Input RNA kit.

Researchers made TCR cDNA using 5'RACE template switching, and this step added a universal primer site and UMIs. TCRdb re-derived calls from the 5' RACE reads in MiXCR, one entry per CDR3 protein. In the table there are 350,000 to 550,000 distinct CDR3 sequences, about 19% of which are singletons. General study points: High-abundance clonotypes from the bulk population could contaminate FACS-sorted repertoires.

CDR3 length equals 15 residues. V dropped 3 bases and J dropped 0; count of bases not matched to a gene: 6. Per germline, CDR1 SGHDT and CDR2 YYEEEE. This TCR derives from a man aged 18 to 29 who received the YFV17D yellow fever vaccine. This specimen was PBMCs, taken before the yellow fever booster vaccination. The chain links TRBV5-6 to TRBJ2-7, with 7 bases identical to TRBD1. The CDR3 coding sequence is TGTGCCAGCAGCTATCGGGACAGCAGCTCCTACGAGCAGTACTTC. Its protein product is CASSYRDSSSYEQYF.